This T cell receptor beta chain stems from a study of OX40 agonist ivuxolimab in advanced cancers. In the study overall: Males comprised 82.7% of the group, whose mean age was approximately 60 years (range roughly 20 to 85).

Trimming took 0 bases from V and 0 from J, leaving 6 bases between them. This CDR3 comprises 16 residues. From germline, CDR1 is MNHNY and CDR2 SVGAGI (reference sequence). Some clones are missing from TCRdb's copy, which holds only in-frame ones; the method was immunoSEQ multiplex PCR. The sample comprises over 50,000 clones, 65% to 90% of which are singletons, and about 0.75% rests with the top ten. Specimen: CD4+ or CD8+ T cells sorted from blood, collected in a trial of the OX40 agonist ivuxolimab. This sequence joins TRBV6-6 and TRBJ2-6; D is uncertain. This TCR was recovered from an adult with an advanced solid tumor such as melanoma, head and neck, liver or kidney cancer. Here the CDR3 reads CASSYSAGSGANVLTF. Here the CDR3 DNA reads TGTGCCAGCAGTTACTCGGCAGGCTCTGGGGCCAACGTCCTGACTTTC.